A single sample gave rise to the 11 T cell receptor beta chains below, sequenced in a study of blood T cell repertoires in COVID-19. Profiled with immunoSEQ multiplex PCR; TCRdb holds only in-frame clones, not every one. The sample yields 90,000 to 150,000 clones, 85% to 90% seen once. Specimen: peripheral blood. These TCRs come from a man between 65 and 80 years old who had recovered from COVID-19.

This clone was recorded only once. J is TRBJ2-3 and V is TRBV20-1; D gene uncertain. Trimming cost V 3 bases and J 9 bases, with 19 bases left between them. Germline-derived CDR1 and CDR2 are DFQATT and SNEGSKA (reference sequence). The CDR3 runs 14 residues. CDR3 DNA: TGCAGTGCTAGTCGCGACCGCCAGAGGTGGACGCAGTATTTT. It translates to CSASRDRQRWTQYF.

The CDR3 region is CAISEPGTGTYEQYF. In nucleotides, the CDR3 is TGTGCCATCAGTGAGCCCGGGACAGGGACATACGAGCAGTACTTC. The genes are TRBV10-3 and TRBJ2-7; TRBD1 agrees at 9 bases. In germline, CDR1 is ENHRY, CDR2 SYGVKD. This CDR3 spans 15 amino acids. J lost 4 bases, V lost 2 bases, and 6 bases had no gene match.

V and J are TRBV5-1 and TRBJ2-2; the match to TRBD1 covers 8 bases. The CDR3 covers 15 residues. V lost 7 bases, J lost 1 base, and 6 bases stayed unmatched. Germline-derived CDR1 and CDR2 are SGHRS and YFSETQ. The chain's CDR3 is CASETGQVNTGELFF. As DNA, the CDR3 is TGCGCCAGCGAGACGGGACAGGTGAACACCGGGGAGCTGTTTTTT.

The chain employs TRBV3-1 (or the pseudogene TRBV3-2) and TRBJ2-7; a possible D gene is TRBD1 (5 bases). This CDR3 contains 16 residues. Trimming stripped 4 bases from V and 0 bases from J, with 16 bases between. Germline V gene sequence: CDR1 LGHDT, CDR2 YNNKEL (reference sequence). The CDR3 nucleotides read TGTGCCAGCAGCCTTAGGAGTGGACAAATCTCCTACGAGCAGTACTTC. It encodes CASSLRSGQISYEQYF.

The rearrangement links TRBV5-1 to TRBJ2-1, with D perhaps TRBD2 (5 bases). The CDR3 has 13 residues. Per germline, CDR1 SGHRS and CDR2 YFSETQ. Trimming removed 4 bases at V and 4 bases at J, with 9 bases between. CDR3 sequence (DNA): TGCGCCAGCAGCGGCTCGGGGTACAATGAGCAGTTCTTC. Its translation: CASSGSGYNEQFF.

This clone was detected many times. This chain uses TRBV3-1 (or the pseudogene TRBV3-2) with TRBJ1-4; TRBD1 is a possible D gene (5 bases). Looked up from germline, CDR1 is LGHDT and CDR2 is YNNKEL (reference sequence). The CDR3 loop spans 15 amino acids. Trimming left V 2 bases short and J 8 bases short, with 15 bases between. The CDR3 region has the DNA TGTGCCAGCAGCCAAACCGGGACTTCCTTCGAAAAACTGTTTTTT. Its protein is CASSQTGTSFEKLFF.

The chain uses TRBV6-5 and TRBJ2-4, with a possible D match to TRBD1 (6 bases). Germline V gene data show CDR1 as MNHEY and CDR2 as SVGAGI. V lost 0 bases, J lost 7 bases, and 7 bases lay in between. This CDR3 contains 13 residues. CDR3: CASSYSTGNIQYF. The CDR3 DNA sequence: TGTGCCAGCAGTTACTCCACAGGGAACATTCAGTACTTC.

CDR3 DNA: TGTGCCATCAGTCGGGGTCTGGGGAACACTGAAGCTTTCTTT. As protein: CAISRGLGNTEAFF. The V call is TRBV10-3, the J call TRBJ1-1; D remains ambiguous. CDR1 is ENHRY, CDR2 SYGVKD, per germline. V lost 5 bases and J 1 base, leaving 11 bases between the germline ends. The CDR3 runs 14 residues.

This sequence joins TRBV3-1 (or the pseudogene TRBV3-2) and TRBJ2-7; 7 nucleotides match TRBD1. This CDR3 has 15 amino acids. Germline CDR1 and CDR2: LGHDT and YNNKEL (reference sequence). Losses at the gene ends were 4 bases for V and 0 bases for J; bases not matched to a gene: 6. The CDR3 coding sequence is TGTGCCAGCAGCCGATGGACAGGAGGCTCCTACGAGCAGTACTTC. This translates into CASSRWTGGSYEQYF.

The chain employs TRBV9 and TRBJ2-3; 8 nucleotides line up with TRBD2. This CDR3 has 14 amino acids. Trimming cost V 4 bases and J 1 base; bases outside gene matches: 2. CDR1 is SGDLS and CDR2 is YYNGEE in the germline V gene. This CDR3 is CASSYSGGTDTQYF. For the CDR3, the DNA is TGTGCCAGCAGCTATAGCGGGGGCACAGATACGCAGTATTTT.

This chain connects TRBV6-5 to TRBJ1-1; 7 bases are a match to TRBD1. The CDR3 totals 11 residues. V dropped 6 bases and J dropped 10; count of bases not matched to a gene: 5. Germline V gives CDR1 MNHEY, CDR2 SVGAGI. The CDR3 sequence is CASRQGMGAFF. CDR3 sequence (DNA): TGTGCCAGCAGACAGGGGATGGGAGCTTTCTTT.